One and the same sample provided the 13 T cell receptor beta chains below, sequenced in a study of regulatory and conventional T cells in RAG deficiency. Libraries were prepared by immunoSEQ multiplex PCR; TCRdb keeps only in-frame clonotypes and omits some of them. The table has about 8,500 clones, around 80% seen once. The sample was also reused in another study, on regulatory T cells. That source adds: Amplification used 52 TRBV primers and 13 TRBJ primers.

Material for sequencing was CD8+ T cells sorted from blood. The receptors originated from a human donor in good health.

The chain has TRBV27 and TRBJ2-5; 7 bases align to TRBD2. Near its end, the DNA agrees better with TRBJ2-7, so the J call may be wrong. Germline V gene data show CDR1 as MNHEY and CDR2 as SMNVEV (reference sequence). The CDR3 is 17 amino acids. CDR3 sequence (DNA): TGTGCCAGCAGTCCACGACCTGCTAGGCGGGGGATCTACGAGCAGTACTTC. Translation: CASSPRPARRGIYEQYF.

Of note for this clone: The same CDR3 arises from other DNA sequences in this sample as well. The chain is built from TRBV5-1 and TRBJ2-1; unclear D gene. This CDR3 has 14 residues. Germline CDR1 and CDR2: SGHRS and YFSETQ. Trimming cost V 0 bases and J 3 bases, with 7 bases left between them. The CDR3 DNA follows: TGCGCCAGCAGCTTGGGGGGTGGCTACAATGAGCAGTTCTTC. Translated: CASSLGGGYNEQFF.

J is TRBJ2-1 and V is TRBV27; 12 bases align to TRBD2. In germline, CDR1 is MNHEY, CDR2 SMNVEV (reference sequence). This CDR3 contains 17 residues. The V and J ends lost 1 base and 5 bases, in that order; junction bases with no gene match: 6. CDR3 sequence reads: CASSLWPSGRVHNEQFF. CDR3 sequence (DNA): TGTGCCAGCAGTTTATGGCCTAGCGGGAGGGTCCACAATGAGCAGTTCTTC.

Here the CDR3 reads CASSPGTAGTRGYTF. The CDR3 DNA sequence: TGCGCCAGCAGCCCGGGGACAGCTGGTACTCGAGGCTACACCTTC. V and J are TRBV4-1 and TRBJ1-2; 7 bases are shared with TRBD1. Germline V gene data show CDR1 as MGHRA and CDR2 as YSYEKL. The CDR3 runs to 15 residues. Trimming at V came to 4 bases and at J to 8 bases, leaving 13 bases not matched to a gene.

This clone was seen once. The chain links TRBV30 to TRBJ1-1; 7 nucleotides line up with TRBD1. The germline CDR1 and CDR2 sequences are GTSNPN and SVGIG (reference sequence). Losses at the gene ends were 1 base for V and 7 bases for J; bases not matched to a gene: 9. The CDR3 consists of 14 residues. This chain's CDR3 is CAWSGGDSQNEAFF. The CDR3 coding sequence is TGTGCCTGGAGTGGTGGGGACAGCCAGAATGAAGCTTTCTTT.

The gene calls are TRBV10-3 and TRBJ1-1; a weak D match, TRBD1 (6 bases). Trimming took 6 bases from V and 5 from J, leaving 13 bases between them. This CDR3 is built from 13 residues. The germline V gene has CDR1 ENHRY and CDR2 SYGVKD. The CDR3 nucleotides are TGTGCCATCAGCCAGGGGCTGGTAACTGAAGCTTTCTTT. It is translated as CAISQGLVTEAFF.

V and J are TRBV10-2 and TRBJ1-1, with D unclear. The CDR3 sequence is 12 residues long. The V end was cut by 10 bases, the J end by 2 bases, with 11 bases between. Germline-derived CDR1 and CDR2 are WSHSY and SAAADI. CDR3 amino acids: CATLAGNTEAFF. CDR3 coding DNA: TGCGCCACCCTGGCTGGTAACACTGAAGCTTTCTTT.

The V gene is TRBV4-1, the J gene TRBJ2-7, with D unclear. Deletions cut 4 bases from V and 6 bases from J, with 19 bases between. The CDR3 length is 15 residues. CDR1 is MGHRA and CDR2 is YSYEKL in the germline V gene. Here the CDR3 reads CASSRLDGPSGEQYF. The CDR3 nucleotides read TGCGCCAGCAGCCGACTGGACGGACCTTCGGGCGAGCAGTACTTC.

The rearrangement uses TRBV25-1 and TRBJ1-1, with 9 bases identical to TRBD1. The CDR3 consists of 15 residues. In germline, CDR1 is MGHDK, CDR2 SYGVNS. The ends lost 0 bases at V and 7 bases at J; junction bases unmatched: 6. CDR3 amino acids: CASSEYMDRGVEAFF. As DNA, the CDR3 is TGTGCCAGCAGTGAATATATGGACAGGGGTGTTGAAGCTTTCTTT. Full variable domain (remainder filled in from reference TRBV25-1 and TRBJ1-1): EADIYQTPRYLVIGTGKKITLECSQTMGHDKMYWYQQDPGMELHLIHYSYGVNSTEKGDLSSESTVSRIRTEHFPLTLESARPSHTSQYLCASSEYMDRGVEAFFGQGTRLTVV.

This chain connects TRBV20-1 to TRBJ2-7, with D perhaps matching TRBD1 (5 bases). The germline V gene encodes CDR1 DFQATT and CDR2 SNEGSKA (reference sequence). The CDR3 has 11 amino acids. V lost 6 bases, J lost 4 bases, and 10 bases lay in between. CDR3 protein: CSAIDSYEQYF. In DNA form, the CDR3 reads TGCAGTGCAATAGACAGTTACGAGCAGTACTTC.

The J gene is TRBJ1-1, the V gene TRBV7-8; no firm D call. Germline V gene lookup returns CDR1 SGHVS and CDR2 FQNEAQ. The CDR3 runs 13 residues. V gave up 5 bases and J gave up 1 base, with 8 bases separating them. DNA of the CDR3: TGTGCCAGCAGCCACCGGACGAACACTGAAGCTTTCTTT. This gives the protein CASSHRTNTEAFF.

This chain uses TRBV27 with TRBJ2-3, with D perhaps TRBD1 (5 bases). The CDR3 contains 15 residues. The germline V gene has CDR1 MNHEY and CDR2 SMNVEV (reference sequence). Trimming pared 2 bases from V and 2 bases from J, leaving 11 bases between. The CDR3 here is CASSLIQGPTDTQYF. CDR3 bases: TGTGCCAGCAGTTTAATCCAGGGCCCCACAGATACGCAGTATTTT.

The chain is built from TRBV28 and TRBJ1-1, with a tentative D call TRBD1 (6 bases). CDR3 size: 15 residues. Trimming cost V 2 bases and J 0 bases, with 10 bases left between them. CDR1 is MDHEN, CDR2 SYDVKM, per germline. The CDR3 loop is CASSLDRFMNTEAFF. The CDR3, as DNA: TGTGCCAGCAGTTTAGACAGGTTCATGAACACTGAAGCTTTCTTT.